This entry lists 24 T cell receptor beta chains sequenced from one sample in a study of blood T cell repertoires in COVID-19. Profiling relied on immunoSEQ multiplex PCR, and the TCRdb table lists in-frame clones only, not all of them. The sample lists approximately 280,000 clones; about 89% were seen once. The material sequenced was peripheral blood. The receptors originated from a man aged 40-50 years with acute or convalescent COVID-19.

The chain uses TRBV5-6 and TRBJ1-2, with 7 bases matching TRBD1. Germline V gives CDR1 SGHDT, CDR2 YYEEEE. V was clipped by 4 bases and J by 5 bases; unmatched bases: 5. The CDR3 is 13 residues long. CDR3 DNA sequence: TGTGCCAGCAGCCCCGGACAGGTATATGGCTACACCTTC. Its translation is CASSPGQVYGYTF.

J is TRBJ1-2 and V is TRBV19, with 8 bases fitting TRBD1. With 6 bases clipped from V and 6 bases from J, the junction kept 6 bases outside the gene matches. The CDR3 spans 13 residues. The germline V gene has CDR1 LNHDA and CDR2 SQIVND (reference sequence). CDR3 residues: CASSPNRGNGYTF. CDR3 nucleotide sequence: TGTGCCAGTAGCCCAAACAGGGGGAATGGCTACACCTTC.

V is TRBV11-2 and J is TRBJ1-3; 7 bases align to TRBD1. The V and J ends lost 3 bases and 2 bases, in that order; junction bases with no gene match: 4. The germline V gene has CDR1 SGHAT and CDR2 FQNNGV. This CDR3 is built from 15 residues. This CDR3 reads CASSFTTGAGNTIYF. CDR3 nucleotide sequence: TGTGCCAGCAGCTTTACCACAGGGGCTGGAAACACCATATATTTT.

CDR3 nucleotide sequence: TGTGCCAGCAGCCCGAGTGGGACAGGGGGGTCACCCCTCCACTTT. It encodes CASSPSGTGGSPLHF. The chain is built from TRBV14 and TRBJ1-6; TRBD1 matches at 11 bases. Trimming took 4 bases from V and 10 from J; bases not matched to a gene: 6. The length of the CDR3 is 15 residues. Germline loops: CDR1 SGHDN, CDR2 FVKESK.

The gene calls are TRBV11-2 and TRBJ2-3, with D uncertain. The CDR3 sequence is 12 residues long. V lost 2 bases and J lost 6, with 6 bases in between. Per germline, CDR1 SGHAT and CDR2 FQNNGV. CDR3 nucleotide sequence: TGTGCCAGCAGCTTATACTGGGATACGCAGTATTTT. Protein sequence: CASSLYWDTQYF.

The chain uses TRBV6-1 and TRBJ2-7; D is uncertain. V was cut by 1 base and J by 4 bases, with 8 bases left in between. CDR3 length equals 13 residues. From germline, CDR1 is MNHNS and CDR2 SASEGT. The CDR3 is CASSEGLPYEQYF. For the CDR3, the DNA is TGTGCCAGCAGTGAAGGGCTGCCTTACGAGCAGTACTTC.

The V and J genes are TRBV5-1 and TRBJ1-1, with D possibly being TRBD1 (5 bases). This CDR3 has 13 residues. Germline lookup yields CDR1 SGHRS and CDR2 YFSETQ. V lost 6 bases and J lost 0, with 9 bases in between. In nucleotides, the CDR3 is TGCGCCAGCAAAGGACACATGAACACTGAAGCTTTCTTT. Its translation is CASKGHMNTEAFF.

This sequence joins TRBV29-1 and TRBJ1-2, with 10 bases aligning to TRBD1. J gave up 4 bases and V 6 bases, and 5 bases lay outside the gene matches. Germline values: CDR1 SQVTM, CDR2 ANQGSEA. CDR3 length: 13 residues. CDR3 coding DNA: TGCAGCGTCCCGGACAGGGGGATCTATGGCTACACCTTC. Its translation is CSVPDRGIYGYTF.

This rearrangement joins TRBV2 to TRBJ1-1; weak D call: TRBD1 (6 bases). Deletions cut 5 bases from V and 4 bases from J, with 11 bases between. Germline lookup yields CDR1 SNHLY and CDR2 FYNNEI. The CDR3 sequence is 13 residues long. DNA of the CDR3: TGTGCCAGCAGTACCCAGGGGAGCACTGAAGCTTTCTTT. It encodes CASSTQGSTEAFF.

V is TRBV6-5 and J is TRBJ1-1; tentatively, D is TRBD1 (6 bases). Trimming pared 7 bases from V and 1 base from J, leaving 10 bases between. In germline, CDR1 is MNHEY, CDR2 SVGAGI. The CDR3 spans 13 residues. CDR3 DNA sequence: TGTGCCAGCACTTTCAGGGGGAACACTGAAGCTTTCTTT. Protein: CASTFRGNTEAFF.

The chain carries TRBV12-5 and TRBJ1-5; D perhaps matches TRBD1 (5 bases). Germline V gene data show CDR1 as LGHNT and CDR2 as FRNRAP. The V end was cut by 1 base, the J end by 7 bases, with 8 bases between. The CDR3 sequence is 13 residues long. CDR3 residues: CASGLAQGQPQHF. CDR3 sequence (DNA): TGTGCTAGTGGTTTGGCTCAGGGACAGCCCCAGCATTTT.

The chain employs TRBV2 and TRBJ1-2, with 7 nucleotides matching TRBD1. Losses at the gene ends were 6 bases for V and 7 bases for J; bases not matched to a gene: 8. This CDR3 region has 13 residues. Germline V gene sequence: CDR1 SNHLY, CDR2 FYNNEI. The chain's CDR3 is CASRPQGLSGYTF. CDR3 coding DNA: TGTGCCAGCAGACCACAGGGGTTGAGTGGCTACACCTTC.

The chain combines TRBV29-1 with TRBJ2-1; 7 bases are shared with TRBD2. The trim removed 2 bases at V and 2 bases at J, leaving 3 bases unmatched. The CDR3 contains 14 residues. Germline CDR1 SQVTM, CDR2 ANQGSEA. CDR3 sequence: CSVELAETYNEQFF. CDR3 coding DNA: TGCAGCGTTGAACTAGCGGAGACCTACAATGAGCAGTTCTTC.

This sequence joins TRBV14 and TRBJ1-2, with TRBD1 as a possible D gene (6 bases). Looked up from germline, CDR1 is SGHDN and CDR2 is FVKESK. The V end lost 5 bases, the J end lost 3 bases, and 16 bases lay between the germline ends. This CDR3 contains 15 residues. The CDR3 here is CASSLQGIGDYGYTF. The CDR3 bases are TGTGCCAGCAGCTTACAGGGCATTGGAGACTATGGCTACACCTTC.

The chain couples TRBV6-5 to TRBJ2-1; 8 positions agree with TRBD1. V was pared by 10 bases and J by 7 bases, with 12 bases of the junction left unmatched. The length of the CDR3 is 14 residues. The germline gives CDR1 MNHEY, CDR2 SVGAGI. The CDR3 nucleotides are TGTGCCACCATTCGGGCAGGGGGCAAGAATGAGCAGTTCTTC. Translation gives CATIRAGGKNEQFF.

Only a few counts were recorded for this clone. V and J are TRBV15 and TRBJ1-4; D is uncertain. Germline-derived CDR1 and CDR2 are LNHNV and YYDKDF (reference sequence). V lost 1 base and J lost 7, with 10 bases in between. CDR3 length equals 14 residues. As DNA, the CDR3 is TGTGCCACCAGCAGAGGAAAGGAGGGTGAAAAACTGTTTTTT. Translated: CATSRGKEGEKLFF.

This clone was picked up one time. This chain uses TRBV19 with TRBJ1-2, with D possibly TRBD1 on 5 matching bases. Germline V gives CDR1 LNHDA, CDR2 SQIVND (reference sequence). The CDR3 is made up of 13 amino acids. The V end was cut by 6 bases, the J end by 1 base, with 9 bases between. CDR3 in amino acids: CASRGQGNYGYTF. The CDR3 DNA is TGTGCCAGTAGAGGGCAGGGTAACTATGGCTACACCTTC.

The CDR3 here is CASSVESGYGYTF. The CDR3 DNA reads TGTGCCAGCAGCGTAGAATCAGGCTATGGCTACACCTTC. The J gene is TRBJ1-2, the V gene TRBV9; D is uncertain. V lost 0 bases and J 4 bases, leaving 7 bases between the germline ends. Germline CDR1 SGDLS, CDR2 YYNGEE. The CDR3 extends over 13 amino acids.

The chain carries TRBV6-5 and TRBJ1-1; D perhaps matches TRBD1 (6 bases). Trimming pared 6 bases from V and 4 bases from J, leaving 12 bases between. CDR3 length: 13 amino acids. Per the germline V gene, CDR1 is MNHEY and CDR2 is SVGAGI. The CDR3 region is CASRLQGSTEAFF. CDR3 coding DNA: TGTGCCAGCAGGCTACAGGGCTCCACTGAAGCTTTCTTT.

The chain has TRBV2 and TRBJ2-3; 14 bases map to TRBD2. The CDR3 totals 17 residues. CDR1 and CDR2 (germline): SNHLY, FYNNEI. With V trimmed by 4 bases and J by 4 bases, 7 bases remained unmatched. CDR3 residues: CASSVPLGLAGADTQYF. The CDR3 DNA is TGTGCCAGCAGTGTCCCTCTGGGACTAGCGGGGGCAGATACGCAGTATTTT.

The rearrangement uses TRBV19 and TRBJ2-4; a weak D match, TRBD2 (5 bases). CDR3 length equals 13 residues. Trimming stripped 0 bases from V and 5 bases from J, with 5 bases between. Germline CDR1 is LNHDA and CDR2 is SQIVND (reference sequence). CDR3 region: CASSIDGENIQYF. The DNA of the CDR3 is TGTGCCAGTAGTATAGACGGGGAAAACATTCAGTACTTC.

The chain combines TRBV5-6 with TRBJ1-6; 8 positions match TRBD1. The V gene's germline CDR1 is SGHDT and CDR2 YYEEEE. The CDR3 loop spans 14 amino acids. Trimming cost V 3 bases and J 11 bases; bases outside gene matches: 7. CDR3 in DNA: TGTGCCAGCAGCTCCTGGTGGACAGGGCCACCCCTCCACTTT. Translated: CASSSWWTGPPLHF.

This clone was found once. The chain uses TRBV5-1 and TRBJ1-6, with 7 bases aligning to TRBD1. The germline V gene encodes CDR1 SGHRS and CDR2 YFSETQ. Unmatched junction bases numbered 5, after V lost 3 bases and J lost 5 bases. This CDR3 has 15 residues. The CDR3 DNA reads TGCGCCAGCAGCTCAATGACAGGGAATAATTCACCCCTCCACTTT. Residues: CASSSMTGNNSPLHF. Based on the CDR3 plus reference TRBV5-1 and TRBJ1-6, the full variable domain is KAGVTQTPRYLIKTRGQQVTLSCSPISGHRSVSWYQQTPGQGLQFLFEYFSETQRNKGNFPGRFSGRQFSNSRSEMNVSTLELGDSALYLCASSSMTGNNSPLHFGNGTRLTVT.

The V call is TRBV7-2, the J call TRBJ1-5, with D maybe TRBD1 (6 bases). The V gene lost 4 bases and the J gene lost 3 bases, with 13 bases spanning the gap. This CDR3 spans 15 amino acids. CDR1 is SGHTA and CDR2 is FQGNSA in the germline V gene. The CDR3 nucleotides are TGTGCCAGCAGCTCTCCACCAGGGGACAATCAGCCCCAGCATTTT. Its translation: CASSSPPGDNQPQHF.